Here is one T cell receptor (beta chain) with its context. Its specificity is not known. This specimen belongs to a study of T cell repertoires in cytomegalovirus infection. About the study: CMV infection together with matching HLA type was indicated by public TCR beta signatures.

Study-wide findings and caveats: Clonotype analysis showed dominance of the ex vivo response by HLA-C-restricted CMV-specific TCR beta clonotypes. Frequencies of public TCR beta families were cumulated, and this identified carriers of CMV plus the relevant HLA.

TCRdb ran MiXCR on the reads and lists one entry per CDR3 protein. The sample shows about 400,000 distinct CDR3 sequences, roughly 18% of them seen only once. This clonotype originated in a human donor in good health (CMV status not recorded). Some clones in this sample may be carry-over from other donors' samples. Specimen: PBMCs.

CDR3 amino acids: CASSYSWDRTEAFF. As DNA, the CDR3 is TGTGCCAGCAGTTACTCGTGGGATCGAACTGAAGCTTTCTTT. The rearrangement uses TRBV6-2 or TRBV6-3 and TRBJ1-1; no reliable D call. The CDR3 spans 14 residues. Deletions cut 0 bases from V and 5 bases from J, with 10 bases between. In germline, CDR1 is MNHEY, CDR2 SVGEGT.